This T cell receptor beta chain was sequenced in a study of blood T cell repertoires in COVID-19. Study as a whole: Samples came from the United States, Italy and Spain, spanning acute and convalescent COVID-19. T cells, B-cell-depleted T cells, or PBMCs supplied cDNA or gDNA.

In the original processing: The assay estimated nucleated cells by amplifying reference gene primers. TCRdb keeps only in-frame clones here, not all; method: immunoSEQ multiplex PCR. V, J and clone size were drawn from that table, and D and trimming were deduced from the DNA. The sample has a few hundred thousand clones; more than 75% are singletons. Germline V gene lookup returns CDR1 LNHDA and CDR2 SQIVND (reference sequence). This CDR3 comprises 16 residues. Trimming took 4 bases from V and 3 from J; bases not matched to a gene: 9. This clone was detected only once. The sequence was collected from a woman between 50 and 59 years old with acute or convalescent COVID-19. The specimen was peripheral blood. V gene TRBV19 combines with J gene TRBJ2-3; 8 bases are a match to TRBD2. The CDR3 DNA follows: TGTGCCAGTAGTAGCGGACTAGCTCTATGGACAGATACGCAGTATTTT. Protein sequence: CASSSGLALWTDTQYF.